This TCR beta chain was identified in a study of blood T cell repertoires in COVID-19. Trimming removed 6 bases from V and 2 bases from J; junction bases left unmatched: 3. Germline CDR1 and CDR2: SNHLY and FYNNEI. CDR3 size: 14 residues. Clones were read by immunoSEQ multiplex PCR, and TCRdb kept only the in-frame ones, dropping some. The sample comprises some 310,000 clones, 90% of which are singletons, and under 3.5% rests with the top ten. This clonotype originated in a woman aged 25 to 45 with COVID-19, enrolled during active disease. Sequencing input: peripheral blood. The V gene is TRBV2, the J gene TRBJ1-5, with 8 positions matching TRBD1. CDR3 amino acids: CASRLTGGNQPQHF. CDR3 DNA sequence: TGTGCCAGCAGGTTGACAGGGGGCAATCAGCCCCAGCATTTT.